What follows describes a single T cell receptor beta chain. Its antigen remains unknown. These data are taken from a study of T cell responses to AZD1222 COVID-19 vaccine. Study results and caveats: Regions 160-218 and 743-854 dominated among vaccine-associated CD4 TCRs spanning spike.

From germline, CDR1 is MDHEN and CDR2 SYDVKM. The V end was cut by 5 bases, the J end by 7 bases, with 9 bases between. This CDR3 spans 11 amino acids. TCRdb's table, derived via immunoSEQ multiplex PCR, lists solely in-frame clones and lacks some. The sample has about 150,000 clones, around 91% seen once. This chain links TRBV28 with TRBJ2-7, with D possibly matching TRBD1 (6 bases). The starting material was peripheral blood, obtained on day 0 of AZD1222 vaccination. The origin of this receptor is an adult in good health. CDR3 sequence: CASSGQGEQYF. Here the CDR3 DNA reads TGTGCCAGCAGTGGGCAGGGGGAGCAGTACTTC. Together with reference TRBV28 and TRBJ2-7, the CDR3 gives the full variable domain: DVKVTQSSRYLVKRTGEKVFLECVQDMDHENMFWYRQDPGLGLRLIYFSYDVKMKEKGDIPEGYSVSREKKERFSLILESASTNQTSMYLCASSGQGEQYFGPGTRLTVT.